Listed below are T cell receptor beta chains from one sample, sequenced in a study of T cells in Graves' hyperthyroidism and ophthalmopathy. TCRdb reprocessed the multiplex PCR reads with MiXCR, giving one entry per CDR3 protein. The sample records under 300,000 distinct CDR3 sequences, approximately 16% being singletons. Source material: blood. Receptors were obtained from a woman aged 50 to 60 with Graves' hyperthyroidism that later progressed to Graves' ophthalmopathy. The CDR3 runs from the conserved cysteine through the conserved F or W. Not every row has a clone size; where given, it reads once, few, many or a size class.

size	J	V	CDR3
many	TRBJ2-2	TRBV20-1	CSASEWREGTGELFF
once	TRBJ1-5	TRBV20-1	CSAWTGYSNQPQHF
many	TRBJ1-5	TRBV28	CASSTYRAGQPQHF
few	TRBJ2-1	TRBV14	CASSQDKAGGSNEQFF
many	TRBJ2-1	TRBV6-1	CASRRLAGVSEQFF
many	TRBJ2-7	TRBV20-1	CSANRLAAYEQYF
many	TRBJ2-6	TRBV3-1	CASSPLPGQGGAGANVLTF
many	TRBJ1-1	TRBV6-1	CASSLLGTVNTEAFF
.	TRBJ1-2	TRBV10-3	CAIRTGVGYTF
.	TRBJ2-7	TRBV9	CASSSPSGTSGRSSYEQYF
.	TRBJ2-5	TRBV27	CASRESSARPGGETQYF
many	TRBJ2-7	TRBV3-1	CASSQDRASTEQYF
.	TRBJ1-2	TRBV28	CASRGTANYGYTF
many	TRBJ2-4	TRBV7-8	CASSLAGTAKNIQYF
many	TRBJ2-7	TRBV5-1	CASSFDSGTGAYEQYF
.	TRBJ1-2	TRBV6-4	CASSDVSGGRTYGYTF
many	TRBJ2-1	TRBV7-9	CASREFSSYNEQFF